This passage covers 21 T cell receptor beta chains from one sample sequenced in a study of cytomegalovirus exposure and HLA in healthy donors. Some clones are missing from TCRdb's copy, which holds only in-frame ones; the method was immunoSEQ multiplex PCR. The profile shows around 150,000 clones, around 90% of them singletons. The sample was PBMCs. The source of these receptors is a woman aged 18 to 35 in good health and CMV-seropositive.

The chain links TRBV7-2 to TRBJ1-1; possible D gene TRBD1, 6 bases. This CDR3 has 15 residues. V lost 1 base and J lost 5, with 14 bases in between. The germline V gene has CDR1 SGHTA and CDR2 FQGNSA. The CDR3 DNA follows: TGTGCCAGCAGCTTAGTAACAGGGAGAGGAACTGAAGCTTTCTTT. Amino acid sequence: CASSLVTGRGTEAFF.

The V gene is TRBV4-3, the J gene TRBJ2-7, with 9 bases identical to TRBD2. V trimming: 0 bases; J trimming: 0 bases; junction bases outside the gene matches: 9. CDR3 length: 18 amino acids. The germline gives CDR1 LGHNA, CDR2 YSLEER. CDR3 coding DNA: TGCGCCAGCAGCCAAGAGATCGTGACTAGCGGAGACTCCTACGAGCAGTACTTC. It codes for CASSQEIVTSGDSYEQYF.

This clone was observed a single time. V is TRBV5-4 and J is TRBJ2-5; maybe TRBD1 (6 bases). V was trimmed by 3 bases and J by 5 bases, leaving 11 bases between them. CDR3 length equals 13 residues. Per germline, CDR1 SGHNT and CDR2 YYREEE (reference sequence). The CDR3 protein is CASSSTGRETQYF. The CDR3 DNA reads TGTGCCAGCAGCTCCACAGGGCGGGAGACCCAGTACTTC.

The chain employs TRBV28 and TRBJ2-5; 7 bases match TRBD2. After removal of 5 bases from V and 5 bases from J, the junction contained 2 bases not matched to a gene. The V gene's germline CDR1 is MDHEN and CDR2 SYDVKM. The CDR3 has 12 amino acids. The CDR3 DNA reads as TGTGCCAGCAGTGGGACTATGGAGACCCAGTACTTC. Translating it yields CASSGTMETQYF.

J is TRBJ2-5 and V is TRBV11-1; D might be TRBD2 (5 bases). The V end was cut by 5 bases, the J end by 4 bases, with 17 bases between. Germline V CDR1 and CDR2: SGHAT, FQDESV (reference sequence). The CDR3 extends over 15 amino acids. The CDR3: CASSVGAGMGETQYF. In DNA form, the CDR3 reads TGTGCCAGCAGCGTGGGTGCCGGGATGGGAGAGACCCAGTACTTC.

The V gene is TRBV11-3, the J gene TRBJ2-2, with D tentatively TRBD1 (5 bases). V shed 3 bases and J shed 7 bases, with 9 bases lying between them. The germline V gene has CDR1 SGHNT and CDR2 YENEEA. CDR3 length: 13 residues. CDR3 sequence (DNA): TGTGCCAGCAGCTTTTCCCAGGGCGGGGAGCTGTTTTTT. Amino acid sequence: CASSFSQGGELFF. The full variable domain, rest sourced from reference TRBV11-3 and TRBJ2-2, is EAGVVQSPRYKIIEKKQPVAFWCNPISGHNTLYWYLQNLGQGPELLIRYENEEAVDDSQLPKDRFSAERLKGVDSTLKIQPAELGDSAVYLCASSFSQGGELFFGEGSRLTVL.

This clone was seen only once. This rearrangement joins TRBV7-9 to TRBJ1-1; D uncertain. There are 14 residues in the CDR3. The ends were cut back, 5 bases at V and 0 bases at J, with 10 bases in the middle. Germline V CDR1 and CDR2: SEHNR, FQNEAQ (reference sequence). The CDR3 DNA reads as TGTGCCAGCAGCCATCAGGTTATGAACACTGAAGCTTTCTTT. As protein: CASSHQVMNTEAFF.

V is TRBV6-5 and J is TRBJ2-1, with 8 bases matching TRBD2. From germline, CDR1 is MNHEY and CDR2 SVGAGI. The junction had 5 bases not matched to a gene; V was cut back by 5 bases and J by 5 bases. There are 14 residues in the CDR3. The CDR3 protein is CASSHGGGDNEQFF. The CDR3 nucleotides are TGTGCCAGCAGTCACGGGGGGGGAGACAATGAGCAGTTCTTC.

The chain couples TRBV6-1 to TRBJ1-5; TRBD1 aligns across 8 bases. Trimming took 2 bases from V and 6 from J; bases not matched to a gene: 9. This CDR3 comprises 16 residues. The germline V gene encodes CDR1 MNHNS and CDR2 SASEGT. The CDR3 protein is CASSETAVRGLQPQHF. CDR3 coding DNA: TGTGCCAGCAGTGAAACGGCTGTCAGGGGGCTTCAGCCCCAGCATTTT.

The chain has TRBV7-6 and TRBJ2-5; possibly TRBD1 for D (5 bases). Trimming took off 2 bases at V and 2 bases at J, with 18 bases between the two ends. Looked up from germline, CDR1 is SGHVS and CDR2 is FNYEAQ. CDR3 length equals 17 residues. The CDR3 nucleotides are TGTGCCAGCAGCTTAAGGCCCCAGGGTGGGAAACAAGAGACCCAGTACTTC. Translated: CASSLRPQGGKQETQYF.

The chain couples TRBV4-1 to TRBJ1-3; a weak D match, TRBD1 (5 bases). The CDR3 runs to 19 residues. The germline V gene encodes CDR1 MGHRA and CDR2 YSYEKL. V gave up 4 bases and J gave up 3 bases, with 25 bases separating them. In DNA form, the CDR3 reads TGCGCCAGCAGCCCTACACGTGGAGGGGACGCCTGGCGTGGAAACACCATATATTTT. It encodes CASSPTRGGDAWRGNTIYF.

The chain is built from TRBV5-1 and TRBJ2-2; maybe TRBD2 (5 bases). The germline V and J ends were trimmed by 3 bases and 2 bases, with 8 bases remaining between them. Germline V gives CDR1 SGHRS, CDR2 YFSETQ. The CDR3 has 14 amino acids. The CDR3 spells CASSSRLNTGELFF. CDR3 nucleotides: TGCGCCAGCAGCTCTCGACTAAACACCGGGGAGCTGTTTTTT.

The chain employs TRBV6-5 and TRBJ1-6; D gene ambiguous. CDR1 and CDR2 (germline): MNHEY, SVGAGI. The CDR3 is made up of 12 amino acids. Between the trimmed V and J ends, which lost 5 bases and 5 bases, there was a span of 4 bases. The CDR3 DNA reads as TGTGCCAGCAGTCAGGATAATTCACCCCTCCACTTT. Translated, it gives CASSQDNSPLHF.

The chain has TRBV4-1 and TRBJ1-1, with D unclear. Trimming cost V 2 bases and J 4 bases, with 5 bases left between them. In germline, CDR1 is MGHRA, CDR2 YSYEKL. This CDR3 spans 12 amino acids. Written as DNA, the CDR3 is TGCGCCAGCAGCCAATCCTTCACTGAAGCTTTCTTT. Residues: CASSQSFTEAFF.

This clone was counted a single time. This rearrangement joins TRBV19 to TRBJ2-1, with a possible D match to TRBD2 (6 bases). CDR3 length equals 16 residues. V was cut by 7 bases and J by 2 bases, with 18 bases left in between. Per the germline V gene, CDR1 is LNHDA and CDR2 is SQIVND (reference sequence). In DNA form, the CDR3 reads TGTGCCAGTACCAAGGAGGGTCAACGGGCCTACAATGAGCAGTTCTTC. Protein product: CASTKEGQRAYNEQFF.

The chain uses TRBV19 and TRBJ2-1, with 12 bases identical to TRBD2. With 2 bases clipped from V and 6 bases from J, the junction kept 11 bases outside the gene matches. This CDR3 spans 18 amino acids. Looked up from germline, CDR1 is LNHDA and CDR2 is SQIVND (reference sequence). In nucleotides, the CDR3 is TGTGCCAGTAGTATACCCCGTCGACTAGCGGGAGCCCCCAATGAGCAGTTCTTC. Protein sequence: CASSIPRRLAGAPNEQFF.

This chain connects TRBV6-1 to TRBJ2-3, with 11 bases aligning to TRBD2. With V trimmed by 8 bases and J by 4 bases, 8 bases remained unmatched. Looked up from germline, CDR1 is MNHNS and CDR2 is SASEGT. CDR3 size: 15 residues. This CDR3 is CASLSGRAGSDTQYF. In nucleotides, the CDR3 is TGTGCCAGCCTTAGCGGGAGGGCCGGGTCAGATACGCAGTATTTT.

J is TRBJ2-2 and V is TRBV7-2, with a weak D call TRBD2 (6 bases). The CDR3 sequence is 14 residues long. The V end lost 7 bases, the J end lost 4 bases, and 13 bases lay between the germline ends. Germline loops: CDR1 SGHTA, CDR2 FQGNSA. DNA of the CDR3: TGTGCCAGCACCGGGGGTCCCAGCACCGGGGAGCTGTTTTTT. Its protein product is CASTGGPSTGELFF.

The gene calls are TRBV5-5 and TRBJ1-1; no clear D gene. Germline V gene lookup returns CDR1 SGHKS and CDR2 YYEKEE (reference sequence). V gave up 3 bases and J gave up 1 base, with 13 bases separating them. There are 15 residues in the CDR3. This CDR3 is CASSYSYTENTEAFF. The CDR3, as DNA: TGTGCCAGCAGCTATAGTTACACAGAGAACACTGAAGCTTTCTTT.

The chain couples TRBV28 to TRBJ2-1; 13 nucleotides agree with TRBD2. The CDR3 sequence is 15 residues long. V shed 7 bases and J 7 bases; nucleotides not matched to a gene: 7. The germline CDR1 and CDR2 sequences are MDHEN and SYDVKM. CDR3 residues: CASNLLAGGRNEQFF. CDR3 in DNA: TGTGCCAGCAACCTACTAGCGGGAGGGAGGAATGAGCAGTTCTTC. Filled out from reference TRBV28 and TRBJ2-1, the complete variable domain reads DVKVTQSSRYLVKRTGEKVFLECVQDMDHENMFWYRQDPGLGLRLIYFSYDVKMKEKGDIPEGYSVSREKKERFSLILESASTNQTSMYLCASNLLAGGRNEQFFGPGTRLTVL.

The chain carries TRBV28 and TRBJ2-3, with 7 positions matching TRBD1. Trimming at V came to 6 bases and at J to 4 bases, leaving 13 bases not matched to a gene. From germline, CDR1 is MDHEN and CDR2 SYDVKM. The CDR3 contains 16 residues. The CDR3 sequence: CASSRGQLSRADTQYF. CDR3 DNA: TGTGCCAGCAGCAGGGGACAGCTTTCACGCGCAGATACGCAGTATTTT.